This T cell receptor beta chain emerged from a study of a mutant IDH1 vaccine in newly diagnosed glioma. The time point here: week 23, last vaccination. Each dose delivered 300 ug of mutant IDH1 20-mer peptide subcutaneously with imiquimod. Donors' newly diagnosed IDH1-mutant WHO grade 3 or 4 astrocytomas lacked nuclear ATRX. Germline V gene sequence: CDR1 SNHLY, CDR2 FYNNEI. V was shortened by 4 bases and J by 7 bases, with 13 bases between the two germline ends. The CDR3 is 13 amino acids. Concerning this clone: Its antigen is not known.

TCRdb's copy holds only in-frame clones and misses some; the assay was immunoSEQ multiplex PCR. There are roughly 74,000 clones in the sample; roughly 85% occur only once, and 2% to 2.5% lies in the top ten. The chain recombines TRBV2 with TRBJ2-5; the D gene could be TRBD1 or TRBD2 (7 bases each). This clonotype originated in a man aged 25-40 years with glioma. Some clones in this sample may be carry-over from other donors' samples. Sequenced material: PBMCs, taken from a glioma patient whose treatment included an IDH1 peptide vaccine. CDR3 residues: CASSGLAGGTQYF. The CDR3 DNA reads TGTGCCAGCAGTGGACTAGCAGGGGGGACCCAGTACTTC.